These 27 T cell receptor beta chains share one sample of origin, sequenced in a study of OX40 agonist ivuxolimab in advanced cancers. The library relied on the immunoSEQ multiplex PCR assay. TCRdb re-hosts the immuneACCESS table, in-frame sequences only. Its copies lack some clones; in the studies checked, an unresolved V gene accounts for under half of them, and the cause for the rest is not known. The sample profile shows around 62,000 clones; roughly 84% of them were found once. The top ten constitute 2.4% of the sample. The input for sequencing was CD4+ or CD8+ T cells sorted from blood, taken in a trial of the OX40 agonist ivuxolimab. The receptors here all came from an adult with an advanced solid tumor such as melanoma, head and neck, liver or kidney cancer.

V is TRBV5-4 and J is TRBJ2-3; 8 bases map to TRBD2. CDR3 size: 15 residues. Germline values: CDR1 SGHNT, CDR2 YYREEE (reference sequence). V shed 3 bases, J shed 4 bases, and the junction held 7 bases outside the gene matches. In DNA, the CDR3 is TGTGCCAGCAGCTGGGGGACTAGGGGAGCAGATACGCAGTATTTT. This translates into CASSWGTRGADTQYF. Full variable domain (missing parts from reference TRBV5-4 and TRBJ2-3): ETGVTQSPTHLIKTRGQQVTLRCSSQSGHNTVSWYQQALGQGPQFIFQYYREEENGRGNFPPRFSGLQFPNYSSELNVNALELDDSALYLCASSWGTRGADTQYFGPGTRLTVL.

This chain joins TRBV7-9 and TRBJ1-1, with 8 nucleotides matching TRBD1. Germline V gives CDR1 SEHNR, CDR2 FQNEAQ (reference sequence). The V gene end was trimmed by 5 bases and the J gene end by 11 bases; junction bases not matched to a gene: 13. This CDR3 is built from 14 residues. CDR3 loop: CASSPGTGPFGAFF. The CDR3, as DNA: TGTGCCAGCAGCCCCGGGACAGGACCGTTTGGTGCTTTCTTT. The whole variable domain, filled in from reference TRBV7-9 and TRBJ1-1, reads DTGVSQNPRHKITKRGQNVTFRCDPISEHNRLYWYRQTLGQGPEFLTYFQNEAQLEKSRLLSDRFSAERPKGSFSTLEIQRTEQGDSAMYLCASSPGTGPFGAFFGQGTRLTVV.

On this clone: One junction end disagrees with the germline gene, perhaps due to a read error. The V call is TRBV6-4, the J call TRBJ2-2; 13 bases line up with TRBD2. The CDR3 totals 17 residues. CDR1 is MRHNA, CDR2 SNTAGT, per germline. CDR3: CASRWTSGGPIHRGAVF. CDR3 nucleotide sequence: TGTGCCAGCAGGTGGACTAGCGGGGGCCCCATCCACCGGGGAGCTGTTTTT.

The rearrangement links TRBV16 to TRBJ1-1, with a tentative D call TRBD1 (6 bases). V lost 4 bases, J lost 5 bases, and 17 bases lay in between. Germline CDR1 is KGHSY and CDR2 is FQNENV. The CDR3 totals 15 residues. The CDR3 region has the DNA TGTGCCAGCAGCCCGATCAGACAGGCGGGGACTGAAGCTTTCTTT. It encodes CASSPIRQAGTEAFF.

The rearrangement uses TRBV6-1 and TRBJ2-1; D is unclear. The CDR3 is made up of 12 amino acids. V was pared by 2 bases and J by 7 bases, with 6 bases between. Germline CDR1 and CDR2: MNHNS and SASEGT. The CDR3 is CASSELLNEQFF. The CDR3 DNA reads as TGTGCCAGCAGTGAATTATTAAATGAGCAGTTCTTC.

V is TRBV11-2 and J is TRBJ2-7; D is undetermined. From germline, CDR1 is SGHAT and CDR2 FQNNGV. Trimming stripped 10 bases from V and 2 bases from J, with 15 bases between. This CDR3 has 13 amino acids. CDR3 amino acids: CAIYTNRTYEQYF. In DNA, the CDR3 is TGTGCCATCTATACAAACAGAACCTACGAGCAGTACTTC.

This chain uses TRBV18 with TRBJ2-3; possibly TRBD1 for D (6 bases). This CDR3 has 15 residues. The germline V and J ends were trimmed by 1 base and 6 bases, with 14 bases remaining between them. Per germline, CDR1 KGHSH and CDR2 LQKENI. CDR3: CASSPRPGDIDTQYF. In DNA, the CDR3 is TGTGCCAGCTCACCACGTCCAGGGGATATTGATACGCAGTATTTT.

The chain recombines TRBV7-2 with TRBJ1-5, with 11 bases lining up with TRBD1. V was clipped by 5 bases and J by 6 bases; unmatched bases: 3. Germline V gene data show CDR1 as SGHTA and CDR2 as FQGNSA. CDR3 length: 14 amino acids. DNA for the CDR3: TGTGCCAGCAGCCCAGGGACAGGGGGTCAGCCCCAGCATTTT. It codes for CASSPGTGGQPQHF.

This rearrangement joins TRBV2 to TRBJ2-5, with 8 bases lining up with TRBD1. CDR1 and CDR2 from the germline V gene are SNHLY and FYNNEI. This CDR3 spans 15 amino acids. V lost 5 bases to trimming and J lost 7 bases; unmatched junction nucleotides: 12. The CDR3 spells CASSRDRPEAGTQYF. In DNA form, the CDR3 reads TGTGCCAGCAGTCGGGACAGGCCAGAGGCAGGGACCCAGTACTTC. Full variable domain (rest looked up from reference TRBV2 and TRBJ2-5): EPEVTQTPSHQVTQMGQEVILRCVPISNHLYFYWYRQILGQKVEFLVSFYNNEISEKSEIFDDQFSVERPDGSNFTLKIRSTKLEDSAMYFCASSRDRPEAGTQYFGPGTRLLVL.

V is TRBV28 and J is TRBJ2-7; possibly TRBD1 for D (6 bases). CDR3 length: 17 residues. V was clipped by 3 bases and J by 1 base, with 19 bases between them. Germline loops: CDR1 MDHEN, CDR2 SYDVKM. CDR3 sequence (DNA): TGTGCCAGCAGTTTGTCGGGCAGGGGTCCCGCATCCTACGAGCAGTACTTC. Translated: CASSLSGRGPASYEQYF.

Remarks on this clone: One end of the junction is discordant with germline, which a read error may explain. Other DNA sequences in the same sample also yield this CDR3. The V gene is TRBV6-5, the J gene TRBJ1-1; D gene uncertain. CDR3 length: 13 amino acids. Germline values: CDR1 MNHEY, CDR2 SVGAGI. CDR3 loop: CASSNDGNTEAFF. The CDR3 DNA sequence: TGTGCCAGCAGTAACGACGGGAACACTGAGGCTTTCTTT.

The rearrangement uses TRBV15 and TRBJ2-5, with D unresolved. V shed 0 bases and J shed 2 bases, with 7 bases lying between them. The germline V gene has CDR1 LNHNV and CDR2 YYDKDF (reference sequence). This CDR3 comprises 14 residues. CDR3 protein: CATSRDRTQETQYF. CDR3 DNA sequence: TGTGCCACCAGCAGAGACAGAACTCAAGAGACCCAGTACTTC.

With respect to this clone: The junction and the germline gene differ at one end; a read error may be behind it. The rearrangement uses TRBV6-1 and TRBJ2-7; 9 bases are shared with TRBD1. Per germline, CDR1 MNHNS and CDR2 SASEGT. This CDR3 has 15 residues. The CDR3 protein is CATLPGTGIPYEQCF. CDR3 sequence (DNA): TGTGCCACCTTACCCGGGACAGGGATCCCCTACGAGCAGTGCTTC.

The V call is TRBV5-1, the J call TRBJ2-7; D remains ambiguous. Trimming took 4 bases from V and 2 from J, leaving 7 bases between them. This CDR3 has 12 amino acids. The germline V gene has CDR1 SGHRS and CDR2 YFSETQ. CDR3 nucleotides: TGCGCCAGCAGCGCCGACACCTACGAGCAGTACTTC. Its translation is CASSADTYEQYF.

This chain uses TRBV5-6 with TRBJ2-2; 9 nucleotides match TRBD1. The CDR3 is 18 amino acids. In germline, CDR1 is SGHDT, CDR2 YYEEEE. Trimming cost V 7 bases and J 5 bases; bases outside gene matches: 18. The CDR3 sequence is CASRELGAGTGITGELFF. The CDR3 DNA sequence: TGTGCCAGCCGAGAGCTTGGGGCAGGGACAGGGATTACCGGGGAGCTGTTTTTT.

This clone was counted a single time. The chain couples TRBV6-4 to TRBJ2-3; D remains ambiguous. Germline V CDR1 and CDR2: MRHNA, SNTAGT. This CDR3 has 14 residues. Trimming pared 4 bases from V and 4 bases from J, leaving 12 bases between. DNA of the CDR3: TGTGCCAGCAGTGTAGGGTCCGGGTCAGATACGCAGTATTTT. Encoded protein: CASSVGSGSDTQYF.

This clone has only a few counts. The J gene is TRBJ1-1, the V gene TRBV16; D is unresolved. Trimming took 1 base from V and 0 from J, leaving 3 bases between them. The germline V gene has CDR1 KGHSY and CDR2 FQNENV. This CDR3 is built from 13 residues. CDR3 DNA: TGTGCCAGCAGCCAATTGATGAACACTGAAGCTTTCTTT. Protein sequence: CASSQLMNTEAFF.

The gene calls are TRBV4-3 and TRBJ1-3; no clear D. The CDR3 spans 16 residues. Germline V gene lookup returns CDR1 LGHNA and CDR2 YSLEER. Trimming cost V 3 bases and J 4 bases, with 16 bases left between them. The CDR3, as DNA: TGCGCCAGCAGCCAGGATGACTGGGTTCAGGGAAACACCATATATTTT. Translating gives CASSQDDWVQGNTIYF.

J is TRBJ2-1 and V is TRBV7-2; no reliable D call. Deletions cut 4 bases from V and 7 bases from J, with 11 bases between. This CDR3 region has 13 residues. CDR1 and CDR2 from the germline V gene are SGHTA and FQGNSA. The CDR3 DNA reads TGTGCCAGCAGCTCCCCGGAAGGGAATGAGCAGTTCTTC. Its protein is CASSSPEGNEQFF.

This chain connects TRBV5-1 to TRBJ1-2; D unclear. The germline V gene has CDR1 SGHRS and CDR2 YFSETQ. V was trimmed by 4 bases and J by 8 bases, leaving 12 bases between them. This CDR3 spans 12 amino acids. The CDR3 DNA follows: TGCGCCAGCAGCGAGGCGGCCCGGGGCTACACCTTC. Translating gives CASSEAARGYTF.

For the CDR3, the DNA is TGCGCCAGCACCCTGCAGGGTTCTGCGGAAGCTTTCTTT. This codes for CASTLQGSAEAFF. The chain is built from TRBV5-1 and TRBJ1-1; tentatively, D is TRBD1 (5 bases). Germline CDR1 and CDR2: SGHRS and YFSETQ. V was trimmed by 6 bases and J by 8 bases, leaving 17 bases between them. CDR3 length: 13 residues.

The rearrangement links TRBV6-6 to TRBJ1-2; a weak D match, TRBD1 (6 bases). The CDR3 extends over 15 amino acids. Trimming shortened V by 9 bases and J by 4 bases, and 21 bases separated the two germline ends. Germline CDR1 MNHNY, CDR2 SVGAGI (reference sequence). For the CDR3, the DNA is TGTGCCAGTCGAGAGGGCGGGGGCCAGACCTATGGCTACACCTTC. This translates into CASREGGGQTYGYTF.

The rearrangement links TRBV27 to TRBJ2-7; 7 nucleotides agree with TRBD1. The V gene end was trimmed by 3 bases and the J gene end by 5 bases; junction bases not matched to a gene: 10. This CDR3 region has 15 residues. CDR1 and CDR2 (germline): MNHEY, SMNVEV (reference sequence). This chain's CDR3 is CASSFDRADSNEQYF. The CDR3 DNA reads as TGTGCCAGCAGTTTTGACAGGGCGGATTCCAACGAGCAGTACTTC.

CDR3 region: CASSLVLAGGPETQYF. The CDR3 DNA is TGTGCCAGCAGTTTAGTTCTAGCGGGGGGCCCAGAGACCCAGTACTTC. The rearrangement links TRBV28 to TRBJ2-5; 11 bases are shared with TRBD2. This CDR3 region has 16 residues. Germline V gene sequence: CDR1 MDHEN, CDR2 SYDVKM. Unmatched junction bases numbered 6, after V lost 2 bases and J lost 4 bases.

The chain recombines TRBV27 with TRBJ1-1, with D maybe TRBD1 (5 bases). This CDR3 region has 15 residues. Germline V gives CDR1 MNHEY, CDR2 SMNVEV (reference sequence). Trimming removed 2 bases from V and 4 bases from J, with 14 bases in between. The CDR3 is CASSLVNQGPTEAFF. In DNA, the CDR3 is TGTGCCAGCAGTTTAGTAAATCAGGGTCCCACTGAAGCTTTCTTT.

The chain employs TRBV2 and TRBJ2-3, with 8 bases fitting TRBD2. CDR1 and CDR2 from the germline V gene are SNHLY and FYNNEI. V lost 8 bases to trimming and J lost 4 bases; unmatched junction nucleotides: 8. CDR3 length: 14 amino acids. The CDR3 sequence is CASLGLAGADTQYF. As DNA, the CDR3 is TGTGCCAGCCTAGGACTAGCCGGGGCAGATACGCAGTATTTT.

This clone was seen just once. The genes are TRBV19 and TRBJ1-1, with D possibly TRBD1 on 6 matching bases. Germline CDR1 and CDR2: LNHDA and SQIVND (reference sequence). The V end lost 3 bases, the J end lost 5 bases, and 16 bases lay between the germline ends. The CDR3 is made up of 15 amino acids. CDR3 sequence: CASSISGGLRTEAFF. The CDR3 coding sequence is TGTGCCAGTAGTATTAGTGGGGGGCTAAGGACTGAAGCTTTCTTT.